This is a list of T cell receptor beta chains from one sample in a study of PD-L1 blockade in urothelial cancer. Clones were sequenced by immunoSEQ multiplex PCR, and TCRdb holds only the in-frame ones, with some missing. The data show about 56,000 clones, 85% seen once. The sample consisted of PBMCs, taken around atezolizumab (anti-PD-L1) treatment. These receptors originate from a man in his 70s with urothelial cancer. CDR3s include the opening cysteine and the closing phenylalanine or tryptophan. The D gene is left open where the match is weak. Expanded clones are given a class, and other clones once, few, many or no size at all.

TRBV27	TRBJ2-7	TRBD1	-	TGTGCCAGCAGTTTCTTCCAGGGGGCGAACGAGCAGTACTTC	CASSFFQGANEQYF
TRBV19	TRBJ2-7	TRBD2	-	TGTGCCAGTAGTCTAGGGCTAGCGGGGACCTACGAGCAGTACTTC	CASSLGLAGTYEQYF
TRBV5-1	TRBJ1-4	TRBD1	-	TGCGCCAGCAGCGAAACAGGGGACGAAAAACTGTTTTTT	CASSETGDEKLFF
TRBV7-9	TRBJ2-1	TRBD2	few	TGTGCCAGCTTCACCGGGGGGTCCTACAATGAGCAGTTCTTC	CASFTGGSYNEQFF
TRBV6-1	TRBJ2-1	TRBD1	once	TGTGCCAGCAGTGAAACCGACAGGGGGTGGGATGAGCAGTTCTTC	CASSETDRGWDEQFF
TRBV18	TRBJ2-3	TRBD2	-	TGTGCCAGCTCGGTGGTGGCGGGAGGACTATACGCGTATTTT	CASSVVAGGLYAYF
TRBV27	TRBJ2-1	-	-	TGTGCCAGCAGCCGGGACTCGTTATTTGTCAATGAGCAGTTCTTC	CASSRDSLFVNEQFF
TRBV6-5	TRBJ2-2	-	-	TGTGCCAGCAGTTACTCCGGGAGCCCGAGGACCGGGGAGCTGTTTTTT	CASSYSGSPRTGELFF
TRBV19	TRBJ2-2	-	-	TGTGCCGGGGGGGCCAGCGGCGCCGGGGAGCTGTTTTTT	CAGGASGAGELFF
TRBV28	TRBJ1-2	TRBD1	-	TGTGCCAGCAGCACCTACAGGGGGCGAGTTGGCTACACCTTC	CASSTYRGRVGYTF
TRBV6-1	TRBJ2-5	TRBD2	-	TGTGCCAGCAGTGAAGTCCCCGGCGGGGGGCGGGGAGAGACCCAGTACTTC	CASSEVPGGGRGETQYF
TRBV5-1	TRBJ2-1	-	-	TGCGCCAGCAGCCGGACTCCGAATGAGCAGTTCTTC	CASSRTPNEQFF
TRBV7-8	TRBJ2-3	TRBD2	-	TGTGCCAGCAGCTTGGCCGGGACTAGCGGGAGAGACAGATACGCGTATTTT	CASSLAGTSGRDRYAYF
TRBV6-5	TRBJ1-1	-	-	TGTGCCAGCAGTTACTCGGGGCAGCCCCTAAGCACTGAAGCTTTCTTT	CASSYSGQPLSTEAFF
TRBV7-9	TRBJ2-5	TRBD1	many	TGTGCCAGCAGCTTAGTGACAGGGGGGGACCAAGAGACCCAGTACTTC	CASSLVTGGDQETQYF
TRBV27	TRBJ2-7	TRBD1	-	TGTGCCAGCAGTAGACAGGGGTGGGAAAGCTCCTACGAGCAGTACTTC	CASSRQGWESSYEQYF
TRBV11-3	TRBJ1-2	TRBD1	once	TGTGCCAGCAGCTTACGGGCCAGGGGGCAGGCTAACTATGGCTACACCTTC	CASSLRARGQANYGYTF
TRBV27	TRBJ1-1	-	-	TGTGCCAGCAGCCCATCAAGCTTGAACACTGAAGCTTTCTTT	CASSPSSLNTEAFF
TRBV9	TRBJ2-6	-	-	TGTGCCAGCAGCGTAAAGTGGGGGGTGCGCTCTGGGGCCAACGTCCTGACTTTC	CASSVKWGVRSGANVLTF